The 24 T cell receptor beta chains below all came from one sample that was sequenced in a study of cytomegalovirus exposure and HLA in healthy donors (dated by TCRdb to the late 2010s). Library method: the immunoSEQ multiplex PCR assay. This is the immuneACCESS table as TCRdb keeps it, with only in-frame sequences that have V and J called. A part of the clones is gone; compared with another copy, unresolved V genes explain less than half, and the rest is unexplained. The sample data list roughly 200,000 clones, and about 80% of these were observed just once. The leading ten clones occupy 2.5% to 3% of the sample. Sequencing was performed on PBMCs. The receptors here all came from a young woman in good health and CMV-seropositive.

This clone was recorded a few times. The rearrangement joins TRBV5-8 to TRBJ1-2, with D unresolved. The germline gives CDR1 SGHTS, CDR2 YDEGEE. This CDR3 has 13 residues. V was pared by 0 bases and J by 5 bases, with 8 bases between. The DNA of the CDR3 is TGTGCCAGCAGCTTGGTCGGGGTGTATGGCTACACCTTC. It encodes CASSLVGVYGYTF.

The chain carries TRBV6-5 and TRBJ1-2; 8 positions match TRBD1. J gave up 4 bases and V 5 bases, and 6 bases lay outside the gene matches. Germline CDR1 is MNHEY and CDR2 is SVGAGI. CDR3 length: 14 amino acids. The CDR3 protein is CASSPTDRAYGYTF. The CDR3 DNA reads TGTGCCAGCAGTCCAACGGACAGGGCCTATGGCTACACCTTC.

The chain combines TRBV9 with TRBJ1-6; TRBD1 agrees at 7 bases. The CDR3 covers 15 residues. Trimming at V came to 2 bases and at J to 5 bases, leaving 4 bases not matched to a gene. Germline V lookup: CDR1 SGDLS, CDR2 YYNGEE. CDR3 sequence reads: CASSVGDRDNSPLHF. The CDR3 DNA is TGTGCCAGCAGCGTTGGGGACAGAGATAATTCACCCCTCCACTTT.

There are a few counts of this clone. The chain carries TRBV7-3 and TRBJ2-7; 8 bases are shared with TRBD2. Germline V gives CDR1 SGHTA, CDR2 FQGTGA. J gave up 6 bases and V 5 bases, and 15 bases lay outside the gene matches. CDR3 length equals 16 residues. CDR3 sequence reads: CASSPNQAGVGGEQYF. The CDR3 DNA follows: TGTGCCAGCAGCCCGAACCAAGCGGGGGTGGGTGGCGAGCAGTACTTC.

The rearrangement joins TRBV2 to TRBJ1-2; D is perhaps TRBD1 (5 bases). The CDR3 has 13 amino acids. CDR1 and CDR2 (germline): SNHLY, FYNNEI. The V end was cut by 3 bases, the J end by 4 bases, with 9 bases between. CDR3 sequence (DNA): TGTGCCAGCAGTGATGGGGCAGCCTATGGCTACACCTTC. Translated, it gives CASSDGAAYGYTF. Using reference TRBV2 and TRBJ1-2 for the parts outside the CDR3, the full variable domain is EPEVTQTPSHQVTQMGQEVILRCVPISNHLYFYWYRQILGQKVEFLVSFYNNEISEKSEIFDDQFSVERPDGSNFTLKIRSTKLEDSAMYFCASSDGAAYGYTFGSGTRLTVV.

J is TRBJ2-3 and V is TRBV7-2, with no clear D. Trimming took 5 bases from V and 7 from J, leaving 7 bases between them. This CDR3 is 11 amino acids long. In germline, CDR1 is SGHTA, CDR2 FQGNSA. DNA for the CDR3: TGTGCCAGCAGCCAGTCGCATACGCAGTATTTT. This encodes CASSQSHTQYF. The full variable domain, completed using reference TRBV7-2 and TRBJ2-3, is GAGVSQSPSNKVTEKGKDVELRCDPISGHTALYWYRQSLGQGLEFLIYFQGNSAPDKSGLPSDRFSAERTGGSVSTLTIQRTQQEDSAVYLCASSQSHTQYFGPGTRLTVL.

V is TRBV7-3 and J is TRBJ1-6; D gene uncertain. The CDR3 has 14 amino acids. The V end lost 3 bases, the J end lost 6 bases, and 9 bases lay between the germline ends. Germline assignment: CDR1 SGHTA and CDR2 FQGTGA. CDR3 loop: CASSFDMPNSPLHF. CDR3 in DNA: TGTGCCAGCAGCTTTGACATGCCTAATTCACCCCTCCACTTT.

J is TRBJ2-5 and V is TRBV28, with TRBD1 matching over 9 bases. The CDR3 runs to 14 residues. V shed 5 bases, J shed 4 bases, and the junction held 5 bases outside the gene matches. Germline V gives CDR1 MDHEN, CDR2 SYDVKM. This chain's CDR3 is CASSPPGQGETQYF. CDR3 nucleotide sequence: TGTGCCAGCAGTCCGCCGGGACAGGGAGAGACCCAGTACTTC.

CDR3 nucleotides: TGTGCCAGCAGCTTAGCGAGGGCTAGCGGGGGCGGCACAGATACGCAGTATTTT. Protein: CASSLARASGGGTDTQYF. V gene TRBV11-1 combines with J gene TRBJ2-3; 10 bases are shared with TRBD2. CDR1 and CDR2 (germline): SGHAT, FQDESV (reference sequence). V lost 0 bases to trimming and J lost 1 base; unmatched junction nucleotides: 7. The CDR3 covers 18 residues.

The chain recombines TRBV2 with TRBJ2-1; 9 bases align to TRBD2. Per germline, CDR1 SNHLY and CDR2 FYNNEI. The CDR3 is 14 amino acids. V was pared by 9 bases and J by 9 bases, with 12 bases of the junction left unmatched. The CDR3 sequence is CARGASGTSGEQFF. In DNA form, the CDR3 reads TGTGCCAGAGGAGCTAGCGGGACCTCGGGTGAGCAGTTCTTC.

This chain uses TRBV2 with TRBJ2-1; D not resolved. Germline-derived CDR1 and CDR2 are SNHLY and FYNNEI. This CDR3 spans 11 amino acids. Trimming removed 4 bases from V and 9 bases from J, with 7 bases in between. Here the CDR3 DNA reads TGTGCCAGCAGTGGAGAGGTTGAGCAGTTCTTC. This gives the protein CASSGEVEQFF.

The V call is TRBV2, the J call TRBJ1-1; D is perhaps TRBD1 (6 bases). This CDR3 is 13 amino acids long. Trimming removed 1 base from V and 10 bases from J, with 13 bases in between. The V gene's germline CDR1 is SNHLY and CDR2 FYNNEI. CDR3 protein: CASSEGGQPPAFF. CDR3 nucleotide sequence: TGTGCCAGCAGTGAAGGAGGACAGCCTCCAGCTTTCTTT.

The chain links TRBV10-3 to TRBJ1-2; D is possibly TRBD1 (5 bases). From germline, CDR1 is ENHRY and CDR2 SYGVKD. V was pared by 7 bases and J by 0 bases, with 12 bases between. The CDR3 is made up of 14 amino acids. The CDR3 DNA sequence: TGTGCCATCACAAGCAGGGTGGCTAACTATGGCTACACCTTC. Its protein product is CAITSRVANYGYTF.

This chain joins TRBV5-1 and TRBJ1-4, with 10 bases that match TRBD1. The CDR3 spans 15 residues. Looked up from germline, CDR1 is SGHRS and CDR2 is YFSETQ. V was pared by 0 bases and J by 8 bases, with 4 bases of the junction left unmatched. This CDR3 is CASSLDGTGDEKLFF. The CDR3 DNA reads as TGCGCCAGCAGCTTGGATGGGACAGGGGACGAAAAACTGTTTTTT.

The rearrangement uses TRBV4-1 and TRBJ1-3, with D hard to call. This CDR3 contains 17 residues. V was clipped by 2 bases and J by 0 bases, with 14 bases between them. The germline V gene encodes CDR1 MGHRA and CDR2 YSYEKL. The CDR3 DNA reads TGCGCCAGCAGCCAAATCCGTGGCCAAAGCTCTGGAAACACCATATATTTT. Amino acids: CASSQIRGQSSGNTIYF.

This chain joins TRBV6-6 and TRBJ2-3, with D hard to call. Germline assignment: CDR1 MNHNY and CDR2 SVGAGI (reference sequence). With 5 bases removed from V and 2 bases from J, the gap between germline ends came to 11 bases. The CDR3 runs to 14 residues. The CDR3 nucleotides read TGTGCCAGCAGTACAGCTGTGACCACAGATACGCAGTATTTT. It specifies CASSTAVTTDTQYF.

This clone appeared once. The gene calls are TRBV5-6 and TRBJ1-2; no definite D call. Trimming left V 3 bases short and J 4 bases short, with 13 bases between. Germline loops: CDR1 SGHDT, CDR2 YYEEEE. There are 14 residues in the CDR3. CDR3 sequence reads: CASSSAGSTYGYTF. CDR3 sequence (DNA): TGTGCCAGCAGCTCAGCGGGCAGCACCTATGGCTACACCTTC.

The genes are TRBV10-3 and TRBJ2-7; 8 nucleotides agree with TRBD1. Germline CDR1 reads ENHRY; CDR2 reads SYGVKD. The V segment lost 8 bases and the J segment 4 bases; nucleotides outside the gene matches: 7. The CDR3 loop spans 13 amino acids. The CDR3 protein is CAISDRGAYEQYF. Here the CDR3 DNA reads TGTGCCATCTCCGACAGGGGTGCTTACGAGCAGTACTTC.

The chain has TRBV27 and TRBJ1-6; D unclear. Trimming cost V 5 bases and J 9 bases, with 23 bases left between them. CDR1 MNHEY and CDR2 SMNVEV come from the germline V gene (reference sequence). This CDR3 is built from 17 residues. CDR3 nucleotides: TGTGCCAGCAGTCCCCAAAGTCGATGGCCGAGGAGTTCACCCCTCCACTTT. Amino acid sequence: CASSPQSRWPRSSPLHF.

The CDR3 nucleotides read TGTGCCAGCAGCTTGGGGCATAACACTGAAGCTTTCTTT. This gives the protein CASSLGHNTEAFF. This sequence joins TRBV7-6 and TRBJ1-1; D may be TRBD1 (5 bases). V was shortened by 3 bases and J by 2 bases, with 7 bases between the two germline ends. The CDR3 extends over 13 amino acids. CDR1 SGHVS and CDR2 FNYEAQ come from the germline V gene.

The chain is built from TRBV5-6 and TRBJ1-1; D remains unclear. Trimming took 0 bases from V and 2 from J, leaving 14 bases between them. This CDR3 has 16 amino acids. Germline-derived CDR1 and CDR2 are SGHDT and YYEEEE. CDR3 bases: TGTGCCAGCAGCTTGGCTGGACTGGGGAGAAACACTGAAGCTTTCTTT. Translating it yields CASSLAGLGRNTEAFF.

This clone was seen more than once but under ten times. DNA of the CDR3: TGTGCTAGTACAGGTAACACTGAAGCTTTCTTT. Its protein is CASTGNTEAFF. The rearrangement joins TRBV12-5 to TRBJ1-1; TRBD1 might be the D (5 bases). This CDR3 region has 11 residues. Looked up from germline, CDR1 is LGHNT and CDR2 is FRNRAP. V dropped 8 bases and J dropped 2 bases, with 6 bases sitting between them. The full variable domain, with the rest looked up from reference TRBV12-5 and TRBJ1-1, is DARVTQTPRHKVTEMGQEVTMRCQPILGHNTVFWYRQTMMQGLELLAYFRNRAPLDDSGMPKDRFSAEMPDATLATLKIQPSEPRDSAVYFCASTGNTEAFFGQGTRLTVV.

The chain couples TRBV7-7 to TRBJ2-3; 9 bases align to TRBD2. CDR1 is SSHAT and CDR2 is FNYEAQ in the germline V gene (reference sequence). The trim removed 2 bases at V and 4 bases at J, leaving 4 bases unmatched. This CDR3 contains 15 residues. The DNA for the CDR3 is TGTGCCAGCAGCTTAAACTTAGCGGGGGCAGATACGCAGTATTTT. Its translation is CASSLNLAGADTQYF. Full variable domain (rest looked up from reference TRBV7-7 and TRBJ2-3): GAGVSQSPRYKVTKRGQDVTLRCDPISSHATLYWYQQALGQGPEFLTYFNYEAQPDKSGLPSDRFSAERPEGSISTLTIQRTEQRDSAMYRCASSLNLAGADTQYFGPGTRLTVL.

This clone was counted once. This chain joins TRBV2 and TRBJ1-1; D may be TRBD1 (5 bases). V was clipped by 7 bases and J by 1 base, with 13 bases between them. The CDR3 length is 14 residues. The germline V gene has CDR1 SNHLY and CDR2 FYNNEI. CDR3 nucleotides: TGTGCCAGCACTCTGGACACGGAGAACACTGAAGCTTTCTTT. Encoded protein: CASTLDTENTEAFF.